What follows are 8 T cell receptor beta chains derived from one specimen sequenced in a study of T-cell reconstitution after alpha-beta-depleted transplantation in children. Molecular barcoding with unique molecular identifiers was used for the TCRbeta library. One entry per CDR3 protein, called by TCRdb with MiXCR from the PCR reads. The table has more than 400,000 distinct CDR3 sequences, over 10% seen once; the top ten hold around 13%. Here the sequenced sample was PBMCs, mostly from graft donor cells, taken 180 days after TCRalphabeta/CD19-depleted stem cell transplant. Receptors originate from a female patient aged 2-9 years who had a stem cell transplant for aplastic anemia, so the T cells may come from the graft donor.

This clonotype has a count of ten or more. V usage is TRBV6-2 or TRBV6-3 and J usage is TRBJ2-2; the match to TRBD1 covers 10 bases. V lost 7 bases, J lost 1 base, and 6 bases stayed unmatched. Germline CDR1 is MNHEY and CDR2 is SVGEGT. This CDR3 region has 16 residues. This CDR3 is CASTAGDRGNTGELFF. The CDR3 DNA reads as TGTGCCAGCACTGCCGGGGACAGGGGGAACACCGGGGAGCTGTTTTTT.

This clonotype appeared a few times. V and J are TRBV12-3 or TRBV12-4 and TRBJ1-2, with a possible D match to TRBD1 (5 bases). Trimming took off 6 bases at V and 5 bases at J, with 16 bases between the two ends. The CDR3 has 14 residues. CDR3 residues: CASSPRDAGYGYTF. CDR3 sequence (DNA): TGTGCCAGCAGCCCAAGGGACGCCGGGTATGGCTACACCTTC.

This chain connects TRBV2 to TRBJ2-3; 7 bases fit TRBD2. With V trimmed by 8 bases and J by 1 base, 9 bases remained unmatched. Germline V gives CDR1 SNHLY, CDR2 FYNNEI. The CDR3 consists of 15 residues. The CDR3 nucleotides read TGTGCCAGCGCTAGCGGAACGGCGGGCACAGATACGCAGTATTTT. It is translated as CASASGTAGTDTQYF.

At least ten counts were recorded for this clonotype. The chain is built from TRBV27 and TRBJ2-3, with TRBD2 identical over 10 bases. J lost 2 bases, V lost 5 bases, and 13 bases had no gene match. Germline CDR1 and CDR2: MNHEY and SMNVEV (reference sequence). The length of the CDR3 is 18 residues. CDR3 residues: CASSAKPPSGRFTDTQYF. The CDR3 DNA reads TGTGCCAGCAGTGCCAAACCGCCTAGCGGGAGATTCACAGATACGCAGTATTTT.

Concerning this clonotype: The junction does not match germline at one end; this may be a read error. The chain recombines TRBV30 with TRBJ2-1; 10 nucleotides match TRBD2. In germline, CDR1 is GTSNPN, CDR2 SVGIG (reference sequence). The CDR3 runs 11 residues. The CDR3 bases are TGTGCCTGGAGTCGGCTAGCGGGAGTATGCTTC. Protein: CAWSRLAGVCF.

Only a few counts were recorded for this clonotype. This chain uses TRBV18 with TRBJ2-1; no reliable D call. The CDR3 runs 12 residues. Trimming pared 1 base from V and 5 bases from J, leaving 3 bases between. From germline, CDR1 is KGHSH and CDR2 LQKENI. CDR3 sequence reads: CASSPRNNEQFF. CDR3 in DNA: TGTGCCAGCTCACCACGAAACAATGAGCAGTTCTTC.

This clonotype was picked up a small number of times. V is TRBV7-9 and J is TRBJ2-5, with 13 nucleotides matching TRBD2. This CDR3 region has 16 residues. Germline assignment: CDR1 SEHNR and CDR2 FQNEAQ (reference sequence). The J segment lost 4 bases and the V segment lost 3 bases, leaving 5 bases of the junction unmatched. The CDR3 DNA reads TGTGCCAGCAGCTTTCGGACTAGCGGGGGAGGAGAGACCCAGTACTTC. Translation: CASSFRTSGGGETQYF. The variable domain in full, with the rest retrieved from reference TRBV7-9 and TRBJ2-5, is DTGVSQNPRHKITKRGQNVTFRCDPISEHNRLYWYRQTLGQGPEFLTYFQNEAQLEKSRLLSDRFSAERPKGSFSTLEIQRTEQGDSAMYLCASSFRTSGGGETQYFGPGTRLLVL.

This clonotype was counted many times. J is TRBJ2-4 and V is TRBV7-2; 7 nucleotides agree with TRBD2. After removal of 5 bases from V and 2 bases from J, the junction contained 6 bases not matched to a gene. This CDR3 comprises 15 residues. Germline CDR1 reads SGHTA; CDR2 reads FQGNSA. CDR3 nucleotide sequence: TGTGCCAGCAGCCCGCAGCGGGGAACCAAAAACATTCAGTACTTC. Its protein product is CASSPQRGTKNIQYF.